These T cell receptor beta chains were read from a single sample in a study of CD8 T cells in ankylosing spondylitis. TCRdb passed the 5' RACE reads through MiXCR, listing each CDR3 protein once. The sample contains some 840,000 distinct CDR3 sequences, roughly 12% of which appear only once. The specimen sequenced was blood, either unsorted or a sorted T cell fraction (not recorded which). The receptor source for this set is a male donor with ankylosing spondylitis. CDR3s include the opening cysteine and the closing phenylalanine or tryptophan. D genes are given only for firm matches. Clone size appears in some rows only: once, few, many, or a class for an expanded clone.

j_call v_call clone_size d_call cdr3_aa cdr3_nt
TRBJ2-7 TRBV7-2 many NA CASSLTGLIYEQYF TGTGCCAGCAGTCTGACAGGTTTGATCTACGAGCAGTACTTC
TRBJ2-7 TRBV20-1 NA TRBD1 CSAQTGATYEQYF TGCAGTGCTCAGACAGGGGCGACCTACGAGCAGTACTTC
TRBJ2-2 TRBV12-3/TRBV12-4 few TRBD1 CASGGTGLNTGELFF TGTGCCAGCGGTGGGACAGGACTAAACACCGGGGAGCTGTTTTTT
TRBJ2-5 TRBV6-1 NA NA CASSFPVETQYF TGTGCCAGCAGTTTCCCGGTTGAGACCCAGTACTTC
TRBJ1-2 TRBV5-1 NA TRBD1 CASSIGQDSYGYTF TGCGCCAGCAGCATCGGACAGGACTCTTATGGCTACACCTTC
TRBJ2-7 TRBV4-3 few TRBD1 CASSQDWDRHYEQYF TGCGCCAGCAGCCAAGACTGGGACAGGCACTACGAGCAGTACTTC
TRBJ1-6 TRBV20-1 NA TRBD1 CSARRDSSPLHF TGCAGTGCTAGAAGGGACAGTTCACCCCTCCACTTT
TRBJ2-5 TRBV11-2 few NA CASSLDMSRETQYF TGTGCCAGCAGCTTAGATATGTCGCGGGAGACCCAGTACTTC
TRBJ1-2 TRBV6-5 few NA CASNFQGGGYTF TGTGCCAGCAATTTTCAGGGCGGTGGCTACACCTTC
TRBJ2-5 TRBV20-1 few TRBD1 CSASIRDRLETQYF TGCAGTGCTAGTATTCGGGACAGACTGGAGACCCAGTACTTC
TRBJ1-3 TRBV6-5 few NA CASSYSRGASSGNTIYF TGTGCCAGCAGTTACTCGAGGGGAGCGAGCTCTGGAAACACCATATATTTT
TRBJ2-2 TRBV12-3/TRBV12-4 few NA CASTPGSNTGELFF TGTGCCAGCACCCCTGGATCGAACACCGGGGAGCTGTTTTTT
TRBJ2-2 TRBV28 NA NA CASSLSLGSWGELFF TGTGCCAGCAGTTTAAGCCTGGGGTCCTGGGGGGAGCTGTTTTTT
TRBJ1-4 TRBV20-1 many NA CSASDALSPNEKLFF TGCAGTGCGTCCGACGCTTTGTCTCCTAATGAAAAACTGTTTTTT
TRBJ1-2 TRBV12-3/TRBV12-4 few NA CASSLRARGANYGYTF TGTGCCAGCAGTTTAAGGGCCAGAGGCGCCAACTATGGCTACACCTTC
TRBJ2-5 TRBV5-1 many TRBD1 CASSDGTDWEETQYF TGCGCCAGCAGCGACGGGACAGATTGGGAAGAGACCCAGTACTTC
TRBJ2-6 TRBV5-1 NA NA CASSSQMEATGANVLTF TGCGCCAGCAGCTCCCAGATGGAGGCCACTGGGGCCAACGTCCTGACTTTC
TRBJ2-1 TRBV4-2 few TRBD2 CASSQTGTSGYNEQFF TGTGCCAGCAGCCAAACGGGGACTAGCGGATACAATGAGCAGTTCTTC
TRBJ2-3 TRBV9 NA NA CASSVGLRPDTQYF TGTGCCAGCAGCGTAGGATTACGGCCGGATACGCAGTATTTT
TRBJ2-3 TRBV5-1 few TRBD1 CASSLEPGGKDTQYF TGCGCCAGCAGCTTGGAGCCAGGGGGCAAAGATACGCAGTATTTT
TRBJ2-5 TRBV11-2 NA NA CASSFGPVGTQYF TGTGCCAGCAGCTTCGGGCCCGTGGGGACCCAGTACTTC
TRBJ2-5 TRBV7-2 NA NA CASSFQWGGETQYF TGTGCCAGCAGCTTCCAGTGGGGGGGCGAGACCCAGTACTTC
TRBJ1-2 TRBV6-5 few NA CASRDHNYGYTF TGTGCCAGCAGAGACCATAACTATGGCTACACCTTC
TRBJ2-5 TRBV29-1 many NA CSVDRRRGKETQYF TGCAGCGTTGATAGGCGCAGGGGAAAAGAGACCCAGTACTTC
TRBJ2-5 TRBV2 many NA CASTGQETQYF TGTGCCAGCACCGGGCAGGAGACCCAGTACTTC
TRBJ1-5 TRBV10-3 many TRBD1 CAIRGQPNQPQHF TGTGCCATCAGGGGACAGCCCAATCAGCCCCAGCATTTT
TRBJ2-7 TRBV2 NA TRBD2 CASSERASGGISYEQYF TGTGCCAGCAGTGAGAGGGCTAGCGGTGGGATCTCCTACGAGCAGTACTTC
TRBJ2-7 TRBV4-2 many NA CASSQVVINEQYF TGTGCCAGCAGCCAAGTTGTCATCAACGAGCAGTACTTC
TRBJ1-1 TRBV6-5 many NA CASSYWENTEAFF TGTGCCAGCAGTTATTGGGAGAACACTGAAGCTTTCTTT
TRBJ2-2 TRBV2 NA TRBD2 CASSGLAGEGGELFF TGTGCCAGCAGTGGACTAGCGGGAGAGGGCGGGGAGCTGTTTTTT
TRBJ2-7 TRBV5-1 NA NA CASSFTETYEQYF TGCGCCAGCAGCTTTACAGAGACCTACGAGCAGTACTTC
TRBJ2-2 TRBV6-1 NA NA CASRITRGTGELFF TGTGCCAGCAGGATAACCCGGGGGACCGGGGAGCTGTTTTTT
TRBJ2-1 TRBV7-2 few TRBD2 CASSLEGTSGYNEQFF TGTGCCAGCAGCCTAGAGGGGACTAGCGGATACAATGAGCAGTTCTTC